The 22 T cell receptor beta chains below come from one sample, sequenced in a study of cytomegalovirus exposure and HLA in healthy donors. PCR was performed using 60 Vbeta and 13 Jbeta primers. This table comes from immunoSEQ multiplex PCR, and its TCRdb copy is limited to in-frame clones, with some not included. Of some 100,000 clones detected, roughly 79% appear once; the ten largest clones hold under 3.5%. The sample was PBMCs. The source is a female donor in good health and CMV-seropositive.

The rearrangement uses TRBV5-1 and TRBJ1-2; D perhaps matches TRBD1 (5 bases). Germline CDR1 SGHRS, CDR2 YFSETQ. The CDR3 consists of 12 residues. Trimming cost V 4 bases and J 6 bases, with 10 bases left between them. CDR3 sequence (DNA): TGCGCCAGCAGCCTGGACACGCATGGCTACACCTTC. Translation: CASSLDTHGYTF.

The rearrangement links TRBV5-1 to TRBJ2-7; TRBD2 agrees at 8 bases. Germline lookup yields CDR1 SGHRS and CDR2 YFSETQ. The junction had 6 bases not matched to a gene; V was cut back by 0 bases and J by 7 bases. The length of the CDR3 is 14 residues. Here the CDR3 DNA reads TGCGCCAGCAGCTTGGACGGGACTAGGTGGGAGCAGTACTTC. It is translated as CASSLDGTRWEQYF.

The chain uses TRBV14 and TRBJ1-1; perhaps TRBD1 as D (6 bases). CDR3 length: 17 amino acids. V shed 1 base and J shed 5 bases, with 20 bases lying between them. Looked up from germline, CDR1 is SGHDN and CDR2 is FVKESK. CDR3 sequence reads: CASSQASGGLLVTEAFF. The CDR3 bases are TGTGCCAGCAGCCAAGCGTCTGGGGGCTTGCTTGTGACTGAAGCTTTCTTT.

The chain employs TRBV6-5 and TRBJ2-5, with 7 bases fitting TRBD2. V was pared by 5 bases and J by 5 bases, with 8 bases of the junction left unmatched. The CDR3 is made up of 14 amino acids. Germline V gives CDR1 MNHEY, CDR2 SVGAGI. This CDR3 reads CASSAGRARETQYF. CDR3 nucleotide sequence: TGTGCCAGCAGTGCGGGGAGGGCCAGGGAGACCCAGTACTTC.

V and J are TRBV28 and TRBJ1-5; 8 bases are shared with TRBD1. The CDR3 contains 16 residues. Trimming removed 5 bases from V and 6 bases from J; junction bases left unmatched: 12. Germline-derived CDR1 and CDR2 are MDHEN and SYDVKM. The CDR3 region is CASSPSGQGEGQPQHF. CDR3 bases: TGTGCCAGCAGTCCCTCTGGACAGGGAGAAGGTCAGCCCCAGCATTTT.

This clone was observed a handful of times. The rearrangement links TRBV2 to TRBJ2-2; TRBD2 matches 11 bases. The germline V gene encodes CDR1 SNHLY and CDR2 FYNNEI. The CDR3 contains 16 residues. V dropped 8 bases and J dropped 2; count of bases not matched to a gene: 7. CDR3 sequence (DNA): TGTGCCAGCGGTGGTAGCGGGGGGGCTAACACCGGGGAGCTGTTTTTT. Translated, it gives CASGGSGGANTGELFF. The full variable domain, rest sourced from reference TRBV2 and TRBJ2-2, is EPEVTQTPSHQVTQMGQEVILRCVPISNHLYFYWYRQILGQKVEFLVSFYNNEISEKSEIFDDQFSVERPDGSNFTLKIRSTKLEDSAMYFCASGGSGGANTGELFFGEGSRLTVL.

This chain uses TRBV27 with TRBJ2-7; TRBD1 might be the D (6 bases). The CDR3 contains 12 residues. Germline CDR1 and CDR2: MNHEY and SMNVEV (reference sequence). Trimming removed 7 bases from V and 4 bases from J, with 11 bases in between. This CDR3 is CASIDRTYEQYF. CDR3 nucleotide sequence: TGTGCCAGCATCGACAGGACTTACGAGCAGTACTTC.

This chain links TRBV7-2 with TRBJ2-2; D unresolved. V gave up 1 base and J gave up 7 bases, with 4 bases separating them. The CDR3 spans 12 residues. Germline V gives CDR1 SGHTA, CDR2 FQGNSA. CDR3 sequence (DNA): TGTGCCAGCAGCTTAGTCGGCGGGGAGCTGTTTTTT. Its translation: CASSLVGGELFF. Variable domain in full (rest from reference TRBV7-2 and TRBJ2-2): GAGVSQSPSNKVTEKGKDVELRCDPISGHTALYWYRQSLGQGLEFLIYFQGNSAPDKSGLPSDRFSAERTGGSVSTLTIQRTQQEDSAVYLCASSLVGGELFFGEGSRLTVL.

This rearrangement joins TRBV30 to TRBJ1-1; 10 bases are a match to TRBD1. The V and J ends lost 4 bases and 7 bases, in that order; junction bases with no gene match: 3. CDR1 and CDR2 (germline): GTSNPN, SVGIG (reference sequence). The CDR3 length is 12 residues. As DNA, the CDR3 is TGTGCCTGGAAGACAGGGGGCGGTGAAGCTTTCTTT. This sequence encodes CAWKTGGGEAFF.

V gene TRBV20-1 combines with J gene TRBJ1-2; maybe TRBD1 (6 bases). From germline, CDR1 is DFQATT and CDR2 SNEGSKA (reference sequence). The CDR3 length is 11 residues. V lost 7 bases and J 8 bases, leaving 14 bases between the germline ends. Here the CDR3 DNA reads TGCAGTGTTCCCGAGGGGGTCGGCTACACCTTC. This encodes CSVPEGVGYTF.

The chain is built from TRBV14 and TRBJ1-1, with D possibly matching TRBD1 (5 bases). Germline V gene lookup returns CDR1 SGHDN and CDR2 FVKESK. There are 15 residues in the CDR3. The V end was cut by 1 base, the J end by 2 bases, with 11 bases between. The CDR3 sequence is CASSQVQGYNTEAFF. The CDR3 DNA is TGTGCCAGCAGCCAAGTTCAGGGATATAACACTGAAGCTTTCTTT. The whole variable domain, remainder taken from reference TRBV14 and TRBJ1-1, is EAGVTQFPSHSVIEKGQTVTLRCDPISGHDNLYWYRRVMGKEIKFLLHFVKESKQDESGMPNNRFLAERTGGTYSTLKVQPAELEDSGVYFCASSQVQGYNTEAFFGQGTRLTVV.

Written as DNA, the CDR3 is TGTGCCAGCAGTTTGACTAGCCCCTTGGGCGGGGAGCTGTTTTTT. This translates into CASSLTSPLGGELFF. The rearrangement uses TRBV2 and TRBJ2-2; 7 nucleotides align to TRBD2. Trimming removed 5 bases from V and 7 bases from J; junction bases left unmatched: 10. Germline values: CDR1 SNHLY, CDR2 FYNNEI. The CDR3 length is 15 residues.

This sequence joins TRBV5-6 and TRBJ1-1; tentative D call: TRBD1 (6 bases). CDR1 and CDR2 (germline): SGHDT, YYEEEE. The CDR3 consists of 14 residues. Trimming cost V 4 bases and J 5 bases, with 15 bases left between them. The CDR3 nucleotides read TGTGCCAGCAGCCCACAGGGCCAGGCGACTGAAGCTTTCTTT. This encodes CASSPQGQATEAFF.

The rearrangement joins TRBV30 to TRBJ1-2; D not resolved. Germline V gene data show CDR1 as GTSNPN and CDR2 as SVGIG (reference sequence). The CDR3 is 14 residues long. The ends were cut back, 0 bases at V and 5 bases at J, with 13 bases in the middle. Here the CDR3 DNA reads TGTGCCTGGAGTGTACGTAGGGAGTCTTATGGCTACACCTTC. Its translation is CAWSVRRESYGYTF.

The gene calls are TRBV5-6 and TRBJ2-7, with unresolved D. The CDR3 loop spans 12 amino acids. The germline CDR1 and CDR2 sequences are SGHDT and YYEEEE. The V and J ends lost 4 bases and 0 bases respectively, with 5 bases between them. CDR3 residues: CASSHSSYEQYF. The CDR3 DNA sequence: TGTGCCAGCAGCCATAGCTCCTACGAGCAGTACTTC.

The chain employs TRBV30 and TRBJ1-4; D possibly corresponds to TRBD1 (6 bases). The CDR3 contains 13 residues. The V end was cut by 5 bases, the J end by 8 bases, with 15 bases between. CDR1 is GTSNPN and CDR2 is SVGIG in the germline V gene (reference sequence). The CDR3: CAWSQGLGEKLFF. CDR3 DNA: TGTGCCTGGTCCCAGGGGCTGGGGGAAAAACTGTTTTTT.

This sequence joins TRBV9 and TRBJ1-4; 8 bases agree with TRBD1. Unmatched junction bases numbered 6, after V lost 3 bases and J lost 8 bases. The length of the CDR3 is 14 residues. Looked up from germline, CDR1 is SGDLS and CDR2 is YYNGEE. The chain's CDR3 is CASSARTGQEKLFF. In DNA, the CDR3 is TGTGCCAGCAGCGCCCGGACAGGGCAAGAAAAACTGTTTTTT. Using reference TRBV9 and TRBJ1-4 for the parts outside the CDR3, the full variable domain is DSGVTQTPKHLITATGQRVTLRCSPRSGDLSVYWYQQSLDQGLQFLIQYYNGEERAKGNILERFSAQQFPDLHSELNLSSLELGDSALYFCASSARTGQEKLFFGSGTQLSVL.

This clone was counted a few times. The chain combines TRBV7-3 with TRBJ2-6; 7 positions agree with TRBD1. Germline V lookup: CDR1 SGHTA, CDR2 FQGTGA. Trimming at V came to 5 bases and at J to 2 bases, leaving 3 bases not matched to a gene. CDR3 size: 15 residues. The CDR3 DNA reads as TGTGCCAGCAGCCCTCAGGGGGCTGGGGCCAACGTCCTGACTTTC. Protein product: CASSPQGAGANVLTF.

The chain combines TRBV23-1 with TRBJ2-5, with 8 nucleotides matching TRBD1. TRBV23-1 is flagged as an ORF with uncertain function. The V gene end was trimmed by 0 bases and the J gene end by 5 bases; junction bases not matched to a gene: 2. This CDR3 is 14 amino acids long. CDR3 DNA sequence: TGCGCCAGCAGTCAATCGCAGGGGGCGGAGACCCAGTACTTC. This translates into CASSQSQGAETQYF.

This clone was recorded a few times. The genes are TRBV4-1 and TRBJ2-5; perhaps TRBD1 as D (6 bases). Germline CDR1 MGHRA, CDR2 YSYEKL. The CDR3 is 15 residues long. V lost 1 base and J 2 bases, leaving 11 bases between the germline ends. This CDR3 is CASSQVQGEQETQYF. CDR3 sequence (DNA): TGCGCCAGCAGCCAAGTACAGGGTGAACAAGAGACCCAGTACTTC.

As for this clone: Other DNA sequences in the sample encode the same CDR3. The chain joins TRBV10-3 to TRBJ2-3, with D unresolved. Deletions cut 0 bases from V and 5 bases from J, with 3 bases between. This CDR3 spans 12 amino acids. Germline V gene data show CDR1 as ENHRY and CDR2 as SYGVKD. Written as DNA, the CDR3 is TGTGCCATCAGTGAGTCCAGAGATACGCAGTATTTT. Its translation: CAISESRDTQYF.

The chain is built from TRBV11-2 and TRBJ2-7; D possibly corresponds to TRBD1 (7 bases). V dropped 1 base and J dropped 4 bases, with 14 bases sitting between them. The CDR3 length is 15 residues. Germline CDR1 SGHAT, CDR2 FQNNGV. CDR3 protein: CASSLGGGGGYEQYF. The CDR3 DNA follows: TGTGCCAGCAGCTTAGGTGGAGGGGGCGGTTACGAGCAGTACTTC. Filled out from reference TRBV11-2 and TRBJ2-7, the complete variable domain reads EAGVAQSPRYKIIEKRQSVAFWCNPISGHATLYWYQQILGQGPKLLIQFQNNGVVDDSQLPKDRFSAERLKGVDSTLKIQPAKLEDSAVYLCASSLGGGGGYEQYFGPGTRLTVT.